This TCR beta chain was captured in a study of T cells expressing NK-cell markers. Study-wide background: Researchers got TCR beta repertoires out of sorted CD3+CD56+NKG2C+, CD3+CD56+NKG2C- and CD3+CD56-NKG2C+ T cells.

This CDR3 spans 15 amino acids. Germline lookup yields CDR1 SEHNR and CDR2 FQNEAQ (reference sequence). TCRdb re-called the 5' RACE reads and shows each CDR3 protein once, DNA omitted. Its table records around 550,000 distinct CDR3 sequences. The chain joins TRBV7-9 to TRBJ2-3; the D call from TCRdb, TRBD2, cannot be confirmed without DNA. The sequence was obtained from a man aged 18 to 30 in good health. The sequencing sample was made of blood T cells: a sorted CD56 or NKG2C T cell subset, CD4+ or CD8+ T cells, or bulk PBMC T cells (not recorded which). CDR3 protein: CASSSLAGITDTQYF. The whole variable domain, filled in from reference TRBV7-9 and TRBJ2-3, reads DTGVSQNPRHKITKRGQNVTFRCDPISEHNRLYWYRQTLGQGPEFLTYFQNEAQLEKSRLLSDRFSAERPKGSFSTLEIQRTEQGDSAMYLCASSSLAGITDTQYFGPGTRLTVL.